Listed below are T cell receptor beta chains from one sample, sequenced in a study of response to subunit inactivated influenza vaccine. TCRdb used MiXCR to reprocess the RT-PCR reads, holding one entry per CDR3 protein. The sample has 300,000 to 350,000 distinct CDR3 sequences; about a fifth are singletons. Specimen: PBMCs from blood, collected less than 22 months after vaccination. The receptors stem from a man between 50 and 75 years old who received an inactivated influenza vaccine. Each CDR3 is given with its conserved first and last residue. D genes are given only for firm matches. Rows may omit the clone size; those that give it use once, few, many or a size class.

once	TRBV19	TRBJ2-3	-	TGTGCCAGTAGTGAGCAGGCGAGCACAGATACGCAGTATTTT	CASSEQASTDTQYF
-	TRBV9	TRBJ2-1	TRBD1	TGTGCCAGCAGCGAGCAGGGACAGAGAACTTTCAATGAGCAGTTCTTC	CASSEQGQRTFNEQFF
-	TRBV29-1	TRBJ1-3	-	TGCAGCGTTGATGGGGGGCACTCTGGAAACACCATATATTTT	CSVDGGHSGNTIYF
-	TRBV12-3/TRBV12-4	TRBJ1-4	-	TGTGCCAGCAGCATTGGGGGCGAAAAACTGTTTTTT	CASSIGGEKLFF
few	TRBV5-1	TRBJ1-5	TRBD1	TGCGCCAGCAGCCCCGGACAGGCGGGTCAGCCCCAGCATTTT	CASSPGQAGQPQHF
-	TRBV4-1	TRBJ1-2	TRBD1	TGCGCCAGCGGGGGGACAGGGTATGGCTACACCTTC	CASGGTGYGYTF
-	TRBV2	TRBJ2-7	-	TGTGCCAGCAGTGGAGGTGTGTACGAGCAGTACTTC	CASSGGVYEQYF
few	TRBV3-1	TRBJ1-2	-	TGTGCCAGCAGCACGGGGGTCCTTCTGGACTATGGCTACACCTTC	CASSTGVLLDYGYTF
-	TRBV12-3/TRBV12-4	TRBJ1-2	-	TGTGCCAGCAGTTTATCAGGATCCGGCTACACCTTC	CASSLSGSGYTF
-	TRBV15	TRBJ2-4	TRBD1	TGTGCCACCAGGTCTCAGGGGGCAGGGGATGAGTACTTC	CATRSQGAGDEYF
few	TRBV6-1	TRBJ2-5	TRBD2	TGTGCCAGCAGTGAGGGTAGCGGGAGTACCCCAGAGACCCAGTACTTC	CASSEGSGSTPETQYF
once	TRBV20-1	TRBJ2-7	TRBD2	TGCAGTGCTAGAGATCTAGCGGGGGACTACGAGCAGTACTTC	CSARDLAGDYEQYF
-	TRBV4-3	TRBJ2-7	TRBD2	TGCGCCAGCAGCCAAGATGTAGCGGGAGGGCCTTACGAGCAGTACTTC	CASSQDVAGGPYEQYF
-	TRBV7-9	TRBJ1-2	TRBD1	TGTGCCAGCAGCCCCAGTGGACAGGGCCTCTATGGCTACACCTTC	CASSPSGQGLYGYTF
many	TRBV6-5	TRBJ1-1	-	TGTGCCAGCAGTTACGTAGGGAGCACTGAAGCTTTCTTT	CASSYVGSTEAFF
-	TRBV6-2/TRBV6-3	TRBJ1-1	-	TGTGCCAGCAGTTCCCAAGGGACGAACTCTGAAGCTTTCTTT	CASSSQGTNSEAFF
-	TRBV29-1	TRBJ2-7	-	TGCAGCGTTGCACAGGGAGACCCCTACGAGCAGTACTTC	CSVAQGDPYEQYF
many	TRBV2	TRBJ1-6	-	TGTGCCAGCAGTGAAGAAGCGGGGACGGTTCCCCTCCACTTT	CASSEEAGTVPLHF
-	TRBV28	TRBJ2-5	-	TGTGCCAGCAGTTACCAGCAGGGTGGGACCCAGTACTTC	CASSYQQGGTQYF
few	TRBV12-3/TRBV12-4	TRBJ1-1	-	TGTGCCAGCAATATCCGGAGGGGCGCTGAAGCTTTCTTT	CASNIRRGAEAFF
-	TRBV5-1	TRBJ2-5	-	TGCGCCAGCAGCTTGGTAGGACAGTCAGAGACCCAGTACTTC	CASSLVGQSETQYF
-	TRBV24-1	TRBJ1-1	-	TGTGCCACCATGAGCGCGAACACTGAAGCTTTCTTT	CATMSANTEAFF
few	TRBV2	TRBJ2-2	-	TGTGCCAGCAGAGTGGGACTTTCGAACACCGGGGAGCTGTTTTTT	CASRVGLSNTGELFF
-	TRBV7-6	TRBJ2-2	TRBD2	TGTGCCAGCAGCTTTTGGCTAGCGGGGGGACCGAACACCGGGGAGCTGTTTTTT	CASSFWLAGGPNTGELFF
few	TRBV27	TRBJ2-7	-	TGTGCCAGCAGCTCCTCCCGAGGCAACTCCTACGAGCAGTACTTC	CASSSSRGNSYEQYF
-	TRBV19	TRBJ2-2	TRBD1	TGTGCCAGTACCGAAAAGACAGGGAAGAACACCGGGGAGCTGTTTTTT	CASTEKTGKNTGELFF
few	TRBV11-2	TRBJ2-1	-	TGTGCCAGCAGCTTCGGGGGCTCCTACAATGAGCAGTTCTTC	CASSFGGSYNEQFF
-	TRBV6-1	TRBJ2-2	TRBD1	TGTGCCAGCAGGACAGGGGGCCCCACCGGGGAGCTGTTTTTT	CASRTGGPTGELFF
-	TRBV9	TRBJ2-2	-	TGTGCCAGCAGACCCTCTACCGGGGAGCTGTTTTTT	CASRPSTGELFF
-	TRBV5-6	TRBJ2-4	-	TGTGCCAGCAGCGTGACAGGTTGGAACATTCAGTACTTC	CASSVTGWNIQYF
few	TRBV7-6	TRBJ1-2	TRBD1	TGTGCCAGCAGCAATCCGACAGGGGGTAGAGCTAACTATGGCTACACCTTC	CASSNPTGGRANYGYTF
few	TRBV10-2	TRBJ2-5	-	TGCGCCAGCGGGGTCGGGCCCCGAATAGAGACCCAGTACTTC	CASGVGPRIETQYF
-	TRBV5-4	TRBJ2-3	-	TGTGCCAGCAGCCCGGACGCCACAGATACGCAGTATTTT	CASSPDATDTQYF
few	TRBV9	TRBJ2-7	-	TGTGCCAGCAGCGCCGACCTGGGATTGAGCGAGCAGTACTTC	CASSADLGLSEQYF